This T cell receptor (beta chain) stems from a study of a mutant IDH1 vaccine in newly diagnosed glioma. Remarks on this clone: Antigen unknown.

The V gene's germline CDR1 is SGHKS and CDR2 YYEKEE (reference sequence). CDR3 length: 13 amino acids. Trimming stripped 2 bases from V and 9 bases from J, with 14 bases between. Sequenced by immunoSEQ multiplex PCR; TCRdb stores in-frame clones only, minus some. The sample carries approximately 60,000 clones, 80% to 85% recorded once. Sample time point: week 23, last vaccination. Vaccination comprised doses that each held 300 ug of mutant IDH1 20-mer peptide, plus topical imiquimod. This chain links TRBV5-5 with TRBJ2-5; D unresolved. Source: PBMCs, taken from a glioma patient whose treatment included an IDH1 peptide vaccine. The TCR sequence derives from a middle-aged woman with glioma. Some clones in this sample may be carry-over from other donors' samples. The CDR3: CASSLMGDLAQYF. CDR3 DNA sequence: TGTGCCAGCAGCTTAATGGGTGACCTGGCCCAGTACTTC. Using reference TRBV5-5 and TRBJ2-5 for the parts outside the CDR3, the full variable domain is DAGVTQSPTHLIKTRGQQVTLRCSPISGHKSVSWYQQVLGQGPQFIFQYYEKEERGRGNFPDRFSARQFPNYSSELNVNALLLGDSALYLCASSLMGDLAQYFGPGTRLLVL.